This T cell receptor beta chain was obtained from a study of T cell responses to AZD1222 COVID-19 vaccine. About this clone: No antigen is known for it.

The repertoire was sequenced with immunoSEQ multiplex PCR; TCRdb's copy has only in-frame clones and lacks some. The sample holds more than 35,000 clones, 83% seen once. The CDR3 runs 14 residues. Trimming shortened V by 8 bases and J by 0 bases, and 11 bases separated the two germline ends. Germline loops: CDR1 SNHLY, CDR2 FYNNEI. General study points: The donor cohort was predominantly white British with a female majority, and clonal diversity may have been underestimated. Regions 160-218 and 743-854 held dominance among vaccine-associated CD4 TCRs, which spanned spike.

The sequences come from peripheral blood, collected on day 0 of AZD1222 vaccination. The gene calls are TRBV2 and TRBJ1-3; no reliable D call. This TCR derives from an adult in good health. CDR3 DNA sequence: TGTGCCAGCGTCCCGGTGAGCTCTGGAAACACCATATATTTT. It specifies CASVPVSSGNTIYF.